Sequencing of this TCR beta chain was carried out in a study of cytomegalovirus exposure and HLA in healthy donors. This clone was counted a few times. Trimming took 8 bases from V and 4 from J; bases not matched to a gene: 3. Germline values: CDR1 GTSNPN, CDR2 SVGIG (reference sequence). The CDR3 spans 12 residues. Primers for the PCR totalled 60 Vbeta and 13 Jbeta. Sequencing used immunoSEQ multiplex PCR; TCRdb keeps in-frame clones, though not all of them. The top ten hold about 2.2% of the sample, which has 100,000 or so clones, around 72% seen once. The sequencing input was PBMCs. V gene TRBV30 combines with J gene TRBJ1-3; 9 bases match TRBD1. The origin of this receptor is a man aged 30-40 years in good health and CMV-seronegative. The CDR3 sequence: CAHGTGGNTIYF. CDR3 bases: TGTGCCCATGGGACAGGGGGAAACACCATATATTTT.